The source of this T cell receptor (beta chain) is a study of control samples from healthy donors and cancer patients. The V end lost 10 bases, the J end lost 4 bases, and 5 bases lay between the germline ends. There are 10 residues in the CDR3. Germline values: CDR1 MDHEN, CDR2 SYDVKM. This clone was counted a few times. TCRdb's copy holds only in-frame clones and misses some; the assay was immunoSEQ multiplex PCR. Among tens of thousands of clones listed, about 87% were seen once. The J gene is TRBJ1-5, the V gene TRBV28; D is unresolved. This clonotype was sampled from a woman in her sixties or seventies in good health. Sequencing was performed on blood. The CDR3 DNA sequence: TGTGCCATCGGAAATCAGCCCCAGCATTTT. It specifies CAIGNQPQHF.